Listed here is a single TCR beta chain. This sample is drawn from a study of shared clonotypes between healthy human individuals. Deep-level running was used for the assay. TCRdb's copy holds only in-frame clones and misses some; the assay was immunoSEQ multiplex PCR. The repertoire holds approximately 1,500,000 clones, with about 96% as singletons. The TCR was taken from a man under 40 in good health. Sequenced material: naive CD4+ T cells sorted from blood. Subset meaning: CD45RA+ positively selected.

The CDR3: CAATTLDSGGGYTF. The CDR3 region has the DNA TGTGCCGCCACCACCCTCGATTCCGGCGGTGGCTACACCTTC. This sequence joins TRBV15 and TRBJ1-2; no firm D call. Germline lookup yields CDR1 LNHNV and CDR2 YYDKDF (reference sequence). V lost 11 bases and J 7 bases, leaving 23 bases between the germline ends. CDR3 length: 14 residues.